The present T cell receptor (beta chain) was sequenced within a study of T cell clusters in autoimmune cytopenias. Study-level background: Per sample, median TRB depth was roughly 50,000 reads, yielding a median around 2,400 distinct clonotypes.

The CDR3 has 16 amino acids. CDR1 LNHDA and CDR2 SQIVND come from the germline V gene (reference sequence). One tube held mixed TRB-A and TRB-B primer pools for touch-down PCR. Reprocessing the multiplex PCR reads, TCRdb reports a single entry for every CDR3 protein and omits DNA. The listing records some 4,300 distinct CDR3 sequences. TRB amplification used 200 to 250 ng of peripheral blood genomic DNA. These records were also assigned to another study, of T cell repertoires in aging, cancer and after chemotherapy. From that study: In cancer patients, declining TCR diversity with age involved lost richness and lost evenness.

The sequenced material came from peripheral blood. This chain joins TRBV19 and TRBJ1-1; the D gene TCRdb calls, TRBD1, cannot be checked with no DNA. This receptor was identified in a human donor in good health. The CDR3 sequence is CASRDTEFLMNTEAFF.